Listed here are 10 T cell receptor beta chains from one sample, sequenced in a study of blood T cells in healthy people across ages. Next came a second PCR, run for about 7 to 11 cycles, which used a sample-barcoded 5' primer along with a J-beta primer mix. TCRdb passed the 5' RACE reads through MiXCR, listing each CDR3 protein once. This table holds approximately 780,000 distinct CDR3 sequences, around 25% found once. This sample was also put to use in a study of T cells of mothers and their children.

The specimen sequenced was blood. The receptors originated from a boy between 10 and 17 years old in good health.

The CDR3 loop is CASSLLSGGPETQYF. The CDR3 coding sequence is TGTGCCAGCAGCTTACTGAGCGGGGGGCCAGAGACCCAGTACTTC. The rearrangement uses TRBV5-6 and TRBJ2-5; 9 nucleotides match TRBD2. Germline CDR1 and CDR2: SGHDT and YYEEEE. V lost 2 bases, J lost 4 bases, and 6 bases stayed unmatched. CDR3 length: 15 residues.

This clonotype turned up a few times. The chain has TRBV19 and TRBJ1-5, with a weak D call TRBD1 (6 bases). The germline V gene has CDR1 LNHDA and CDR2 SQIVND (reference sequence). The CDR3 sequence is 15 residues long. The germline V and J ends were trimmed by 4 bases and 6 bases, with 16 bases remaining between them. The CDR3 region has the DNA TGTGCCAGTAGTAGAGGGGACATGGGTGGTCAGCCCCAGCATTTT. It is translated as CASSRGDMGGQPQHF.

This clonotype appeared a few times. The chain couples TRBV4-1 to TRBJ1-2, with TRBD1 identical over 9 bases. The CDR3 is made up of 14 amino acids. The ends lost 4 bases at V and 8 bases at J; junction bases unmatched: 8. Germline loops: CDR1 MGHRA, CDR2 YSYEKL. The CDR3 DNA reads TGCGCCAGCAGCCCGCTAGGACAGGGGTACGGCTACACCTTC. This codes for CASSPLGQGYGYTF.

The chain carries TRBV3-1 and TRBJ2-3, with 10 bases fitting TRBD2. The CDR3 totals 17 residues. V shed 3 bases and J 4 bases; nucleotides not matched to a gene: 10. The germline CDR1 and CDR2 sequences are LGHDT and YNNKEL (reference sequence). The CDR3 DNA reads TGTGCCAGCAGCCATGAATACCTAGCGGGGGACGCAGATACGCAGTATTTT. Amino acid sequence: CASSHEYLAGDADTQYF.

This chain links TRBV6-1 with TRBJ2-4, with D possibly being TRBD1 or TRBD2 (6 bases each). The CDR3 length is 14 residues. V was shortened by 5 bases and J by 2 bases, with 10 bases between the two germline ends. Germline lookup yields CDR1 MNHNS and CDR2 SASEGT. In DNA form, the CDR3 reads TGTGCCAGCAGTTGGGGGGACACCAAAAACATTCAGTACTTC. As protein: CASSWGDTKNIQYF.

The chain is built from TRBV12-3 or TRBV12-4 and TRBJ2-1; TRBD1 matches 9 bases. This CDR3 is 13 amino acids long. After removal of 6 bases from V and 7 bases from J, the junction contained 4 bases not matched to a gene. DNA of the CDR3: TGTGCCAGCAGGCCGGGACAGGGTAATGAGCAGTTCTTC. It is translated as CASRPGQGNEQFF.

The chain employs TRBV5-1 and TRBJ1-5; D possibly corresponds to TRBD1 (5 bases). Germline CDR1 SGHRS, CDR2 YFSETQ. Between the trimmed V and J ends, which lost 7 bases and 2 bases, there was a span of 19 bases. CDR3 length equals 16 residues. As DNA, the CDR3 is TGCGCCAGCCCGGGTCCAAGGGGCGCGGGCAATCAGCCCCAGCATTTT. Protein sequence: CASPGPRGAGNQPQHF.

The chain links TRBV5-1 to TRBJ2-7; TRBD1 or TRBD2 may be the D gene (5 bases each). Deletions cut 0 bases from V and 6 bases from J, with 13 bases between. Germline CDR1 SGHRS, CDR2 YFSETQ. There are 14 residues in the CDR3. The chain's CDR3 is CASSLGDDKSEQYF. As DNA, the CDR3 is TGCGCCAGCAGCTTGGGGGACGACAAGAGCGAGCAGTACTTC.

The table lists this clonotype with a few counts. The CDR3 sequence is CSARDSRAGSRTETQYF. The CDR3 DNA is TGCAGTGCTAGAGACTCTCGGGCAGGGTCCAGAACGGAGACCCAGTACTTC. The rearrangement links TRBV20-1 to TRBJ2-5, with TRBD1 as a possible D gene (5 bases). The CDR3 runs to 17 residues. Germline CDR1 DFQATT, CDR2 SNEGSKA (reference sequence). V shed 0 bases and J shed 5 bases, with 22 bases lying between them.

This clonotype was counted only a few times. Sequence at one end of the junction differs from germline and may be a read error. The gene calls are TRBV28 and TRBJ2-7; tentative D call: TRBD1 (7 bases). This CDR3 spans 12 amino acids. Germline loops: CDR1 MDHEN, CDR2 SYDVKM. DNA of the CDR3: TGTGCCAGCAGATCTAGAAGGGGGCCGGGGGACTTC. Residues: CASRSRRGPGDF. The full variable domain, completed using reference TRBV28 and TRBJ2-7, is DVKVTQSSRYLVKRTGEKVFLECVQDMDHENMFWYRQDPGLGLRLIYFSYDVKMKEKGDIPEGYSVSREKKERFSLILESASTNQTSMYLCASRSRRGPGDFGPGTRLTVT.